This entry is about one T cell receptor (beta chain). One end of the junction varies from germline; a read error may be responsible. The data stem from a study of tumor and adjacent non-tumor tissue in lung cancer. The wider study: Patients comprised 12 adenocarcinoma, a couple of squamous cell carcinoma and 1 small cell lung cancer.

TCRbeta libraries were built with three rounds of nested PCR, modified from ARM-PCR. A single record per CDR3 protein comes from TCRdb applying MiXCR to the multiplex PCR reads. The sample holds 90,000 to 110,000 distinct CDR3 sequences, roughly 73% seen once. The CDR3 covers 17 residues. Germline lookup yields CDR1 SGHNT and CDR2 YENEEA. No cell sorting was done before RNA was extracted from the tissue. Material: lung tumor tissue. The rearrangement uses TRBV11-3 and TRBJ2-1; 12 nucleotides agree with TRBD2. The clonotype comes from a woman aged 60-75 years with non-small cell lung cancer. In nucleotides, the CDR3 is TGTGCCAGCAGCTTAGGATTGACTAGCGGGAGCCAGAATGAGCAGTATTTC. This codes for CASSLGLTSGSQNEQYF.